The entry below describes one T cell receptor beta chain. Its antigen is still unknown. The protocol was immunoSEQ multiplex PCR, while the TCRdb copy is restricted to in-frame clones and leaves out a portion. This sample has about 120,000 clones, with approximately 88% found just once. The data stem from a study of T cell responses to AZD1222 COVID-19 vaccine. Study-level findings and limits: Along spike, vaccine-associated CD4 TCRs were found throughout, with dominance at 160-218 and 743-854. Of spike-specific TCRs, nearly half reportedly target regions left unmutated in variants. Clonal diversity may have been underestimated, and the donors were mostly white British, with more females than males.

The sequencing used peripheral blood, collected on day 0 of AZD1222 vaccination. The receptor's source is an adult in good health.

The chain's CDR3 is CASSRAGSAEAFF. The CDR3 region has the DNA TGTGCCAGCAGTCGGGCGGGGTCGGCTGAAGCTTTCTTT. V gene TRBV7-9 combines with J gene TRBJ1-1, with D uncertain. The CDR3 contains 13 residues. Trimming cost V 6 bases and J 6 bases, with 14 bases left between them. Germline V lookup: CDR1 SEHNR, CDR2 FQNEAQ (reference sequence).